The rows below give T cell receptor beta chains drawn from one sample of a study of OX40 agonist ivuxolimab in advanced cancers. Sequencing used immunoSEQ multiplex PCR; TCRdb keeps in-frame clones, though not all of them. The sample contains approximately 63,000 clones, around 87% of which appear only once. Sequenced material: CD4+ or CD8+ T cells sorted from blood, taken in a trial of the OX40 agonist ivuxolimab. The source of these receptors is an adult with an advanced solid tumor such as melanoma, head and neck, liver or kidney cancer. The CDR3 runs from the conserved cysteine through the conserved F or W. The order of the fields is CDR3 protein, CDR3 DNA, clone size, D gene, V gene, J gene. A D gene is named only where the DNA matches it firmly. Clone sizes are given selectively: once, few, many, or a class where the clone is expanded.

cdr3_aa: CASSQDPGVYEQYF; cdr3_nt: TGCGCCAGCAGCCAAGACCCGGGGGTCTACGAGCAGTACTTC; clone_size: -; d_call: -; v_call: TRBV4-1; j_call: TRBJ2-7
cdr3_aa: CASSLGVRDGTYEQYF; cdr3_nt: TGTGCCAGCAGCTTGGGAGTGCGGGACGGGACCTACGAGCAGTACTTC; clone_size: -; d_call: -; v_call: TRBV5-6; j_call: TRBJ2-7
cdr3_aa: CASSTHYTGGTYEQYF; cdr3_nt: TGTGCCAGCAGTACCCACTACACAGGGGGTACCTACGAGCAGTACTTC; clone_size: -; d_call: TRBD1; v_call: TRBV28; j_call: TRBJ2-7
cdr3_aa: CASSSPDGLLGTQYF; cdr3_nt: TGTGCCAGCAGCTCCCCCGACGGGCTCTTAGGGACCCAGTACTTC; clone_size: -; d_call: -; v_call: TRBV9; j_call: TRBJ2-5
cdr3_aa: CAWSGSSGGDEDTQYF; cdr3_nt: TGTGCCTGGAGTGGCAGTAGCGGGGGGGATGAAGATACGCAGTATTTT; clone_size: -; d_call: TRBD2; v_call: TRBV30; j_call: TRBJ2-3
cdr3_aa: CASSQEEGTAGANVLTF; cdr3_nt: TGCGCCAGCAGCCAAGAGGAGGGAACCGCTGGGGCCAACGTCCTGACTTTC; clone_size: -; d_call: -; v_call: TRBV4-3; j_call: TRBJ2-6
cdr3_aa: CASSAGLAWEQYF; cdr3_nt: TGTGCCAGTAGTGCCGGACTAGCGTGGGAGCAGTACTTC; clone_size: -; d_call: TRBD2; v_call: TRBV19; j_call: TRBJ2-7
cdr3_aa: CASSAGTYYGYTF; cdr3_nt: TGTGCCAGCAGTGCAGGGACATACTATGGCTACACCTTC; clone_size: few; d_call: -; v_call: TRBV6-1; j_call: TRBJ1-2
cdr3_aa: CASSPAGSNQPQHF; cdr3_nt: TGTGCCAGCAGCCCGGCCGGATCCAATCAGCCCCAGCATTTT; clone_size: -; d_call: -; v_call: TRBV7-9; j_call: TRBJ1-5
cdr3_aa: CASSRGGTAIYPQHF; cdr3_nt: TGTGCCAGCAGCCGAGGCGGGACAGCCATCTACCCCCAGCATTTT; clone_size: -; d_call: TRBD1; v_call: TRBV27; j_call: TRBJ1-5
cdr3_aa: CASSPPRFRGGLYNEQFF; cdr3_nt: TGTGCCAGCAGCCCCCCTAGATTTAGGGGGGGCCTGTACAATGAGCAGTTCTTC; clone_size: -; d_call: -; v_call: TRBV4-2; j_call: TRBJ2-1
cdr3_aa: CASSPSWGYEQYF; cdr3_nt: TGTGCCAGTAGTCCGTCGTGGGGTTACGAGCAGTACTTC; clone_size: -; d_call: -; v_call: TRBV19; j_call: TRBJ2-7
cdr3_aa: CASSPRGSGYEQYF; cdr3_nt: TGTGCCAGCAGCCCCCGTGGGAGCGGCTACGAGCAGTACTTC; clone_size: -; d_call: -; v_call: TRBV7-6; j_call: TRBJ2-7
cdr3_aa: CSVAGQGNYGYTF; cdr3_nt: TGCAGCGTTGCGGGACAAGGCAACTATGGCTACACCTTC; clone_size: -; d_call: -; v_call: TRBV29-1; j_call: TRBJ1-2
cdr3_aa: CASSPSTLTNEQFF; cdr3_nt: TGTGCCAGCAGTCCGAGTACGTTGACGAATGAGCAGTTCTTC; clone_size: -; d_call: -; v_call: TRBV27; j_call: TRBJ2-1
cdr3_aa: CASSRQGDGYGYTF; cdr3_nt: TGTGCCAGCAGCCGACAGGGGGATGGCTATGGCTACACCTTC; clone_size: -; d_call: TRBD1; v_call: TRBV7-3; j_call: TRBJ1-2
cdr3_aa: CASSQDSTYNEQFF; cdr3_nt: TGCGCCAGCAGCCAAGATTCTACCTACAATGAGCAGTTCTTC; clone_size: -; d_call: -; v_call: TRBV4-3; j_call: TRBJ2-1
cdr3_aa: CASSPSGGAFGANVLTF; cdr3_nt: TGTGCCAGCAGCCCTAGCGGGGGGGCCTTCGGGGCCAACGTCCTGACTTTC; clone_size: once; d_call: TRBD2; v_call: TRBV7-3; j_call: TRBJ2-6
cdr3_aa: CASSPGSGTEAFF; cdr3_nt: TGTGCCAGTAGTCCCGGGAGTGGCACTGAAGCTTTCTTT; clone_size: -; d_call: -; v_call: TRBV19; j_call: TRBJ1-1
cdr3_aa: CASSGHREQDSGANVLTF; cdr3_nt: TGTGCCAGCAGTGGCCACAGGGAGCAAGACTCTGGGGCCAACGTCCTGACTTTC; clone_size: few; d_call: -; v_call: TRBV25-1; j_call: TRBJ2-6
cdr3_aa: CASSQDSTKNPTDTQYF; cdr3_nt: TGCGCCAGCAGCCAAGACTCGACAAAAAATCCCACAGATACGCAGTATTTT; clone_size: -; d_call: -; v_call: TRBV4-3; j_call: TRBJ2-3
cdr3_aa: CAISDTSSGGDTQYF; cdr3_nt: TGTGCCATCAGTGATACATCTAGCGGGGGAGATACGCAGTATTTT; clone_size: once; d_call: TRBD2; v_call: TRBV10-3; j_call: TRBJ2-3
cdr3_aa: CASSDRDGTLRKPEAFF; cdr3_nt: TGTGCCAGCAGCGACCGGGACGGGACACTCAGAAAACCTGAAGCTTTCTTT; clone_size: -; d_call: -; v_call: TRBV9; j_call: TRBJ1-1
cdr3_aa: CASSMDLGNQPQHF; cdr3_nt: TGTGCCAGTAGTATGGACCTCGGCAATCAGCCCCAGCATTTT; clone_size: -; d_call: -; v_call: TRBV19; j_call: TRBJ1-5
cdr3_aa: CASSYLAGLTGELFF; cdr3_nt: TGTGCCAGCAGTTACCTAGCGGGCCTCACCGGGGAGCTGTTTTTT; clone_size: few; d_call: TRBD2; v_call: TRBV6-5; j_call: TRBJ2-2
cdr3_aa: CASSQDLSGRGTDTQYF; cdr3_nt: TGTGCCAGCAGCCAAGATTTAAGCGGGAGGGGTACAGATACGCAGTATTTT; clone_size: once; d_call: TRBD2; v_call: TRBV14; j_call: TRBJ2-3
cdr3_aa: CASSWQGSPLHF; cdr3_nt: TGCGCCAGCAGCTGGCAGGGTTCACCCCTCCACTTT; clone_size: once; d_call: -; v_call: TRBV4-1; j_call: TRBJ1-6
cdr3_aa: CASSPVIVRSANTGELFF; cdr3_nt: TGTGCCAGCAGCCCGGTGATAGTCCGTTCCGCGAACACCGGGGAGCTGTTTTTT; clone_size: -; d_call: -; v_call: TRBV5-6; j_call: TRBJ2-2
cdr3_aa: CASSFRVDNEQFF; cdr3_nt: TGTGCCAGCAGTTTCAGGGTAGACAATGAGCAGTTCTTC; clone_size: many; d_call: -; v_call: TRBV28; j_call: TRBJ2-1
cdr3_aa: CASSKDPPQPPVYGYTF; cdr3_nt: TGTGCCAGCAGCAAGGATCCTCCTCAGCCGCCCGTCTATGGCTACACCTTC; clone_size: once; d_call: -; v_call: TRBV21-1; j_call: TRBJ1-2
cdr3_aa: CASSLGPPFPPSWTF; cdr3_nt: TGCGCCAGCAGCTTGGGCCCGCCGTTTCCTCCAAGTTGGACCTTC; clone_size: -; d_call: -; v_call: TRBV5-1; j_call: TRBJ1-2
cdr3_aa: CASSTPWGQGASGGTQYF; cdr3_nt: TGTGCCAGCAGTACTCCCTGGGGGCAGGGGGCTTCGGGTGGGACCCAGTACTTC; clone_size: -; d_call: TRBD1; v_call: TRBV7-2; j_call: TRBJ2-5
cdr3_aa: CASSLWDSLIYGYTF; cdr3_nt: TGTGCCAGCAGCCTTTGGGACAGCTTGATCTATGGCTACACCTTC; clone_size: -; d_call: TRBD1; v_call: TRBV5-6; j_call: TRBJ1-2
cdr3_aa: CASSQGAWEQYF; cdr3_nt: TGTGCCAGCAGCCAAGGAGCTTGGGAGCAGTACTTC; clone_size: -; d_call: -; v_call: TRBV4-2; j_call: TRBJ2-7
cdr3_aa: CAWTGPYNEQFF; cdr3_nt: TGTGCCTGGACGGGACCCTACAATGAGCAGTTCTTC; clone_size: -; d_call: -; v_call: TRBV30; j_call: TRBJ2-1
cdr3_aa: CASSLGTGLLSGNTIYF; cdr3_nt: TGCGCCAGCAGCTTGGGAACAGGCCTGCTCTCTGGAAACACCATATATTTT; clone_size: -; d_call: -; v_call: TRBV5-1; j_call: TRBJ1-3
cdr3_aa: CASSSSTSTGELFF; cdr3_nt: TGTGCCAGCAGTTCATCGACTTCTACCGGGGAGCTGTTTTTT; clone_size: many; d_call: -; v_call: TRBV5-4; j_call: TRBJ2-2
cdr3_aa: CSVGPQNTEAFF; cdr3_nt: TGCAGCGTTGGGCCGCAGAACACTGAAGCTTTCTTT; clone_size: -; d_call: -; v_call: TRBV29-1; j_call: TRBJ1-1
cdr3_aa: CASSPMAGELFF; cdr3_nt: TGTGCCAGCAGTCCGATGGCCGGGGAGCTGTTTTTT; clone_size: -; d_call: -; v_call: TRBV27; j_call: TRBJ2-2
cdr3_aa: CASSLSLGAVTNEKLFF; cdr3_nt: TGTGCCAGCAGTTTATCTCTGGGGGCGGTCACTAATGAAAAACTGTTTTTT; clone_size: -; d_call: -; v_call: TRBV28; j_call: TRBJ1-4
cdr3_aa: CASSQRLAGARDEQFF; cdr3_nt: TGCGCCAGCAGCCAACGACTAGCGGGAGCTCGTGATGAGCAGTTCTTC; clone_size: -; d_call: TRBD2; v_call: TRBV4-1; j_call: TRBJ2-1
cdr3_aa: CAWSLSWAVAQYF; cdr3_nt: TGTGCCTGGAGTCTTTCGTGGGCGGTGGCCCAGTACTTC; clone_size: -; d_call: -; v_call: TRBV30; j_call: TRBJ2-5
cdr3_aa: CASTLGPPGAEAFF; cdr3_nt: TGTGCCAGCACTCTCGGGCCTCCCGGCGCTGAAGCTTTCTTT; clone_size: -; d_call: -; v_call: TRBV6-5; j_call: TRBJ1-1
cdr3_aa: CASSQVPGAGTEAFF; cdr3_nt: TGCGCCAGCAGCCAAGTTCCGGGGGCCGGCACTGAAGCTTTCTTT; clone_size: -; d_call: -; v_call: TRBV4-1; j_call: TRBJ1-1
cdr3_aa: CASSIGPPTLNAQFF; cdr3_nt: TGTGCCAGTAGTATAGGCCCCCCGACTTTGAACGCACAGTTCTTC; clone_size: -; d_call: -; v_call: TRBV19; j_call: TRBJ2-1
cdr3_aa: CASTTRQNTGELFF; cdr3_nt: TGTGCCAGCACAACTAGACAGAACACCGGGGAGCTGTTTTTT; clone_size: -; d_call: -; v_call: TRBV5-4; j_call: TRBJ2-2
cdr3_aa: CATSRVQETQYF; cdr3_nt: TGTGCCACCAGCAGGGTACAAGAGACCCAGTACTTC; clone_size: -; d_call: -; v_call: TRBV15; j_call: TRBJ2-5
cdr3_aa: CASSPVSYEQYF; cdr3_nt: TGTGCCAGCAGTCCAGTGAGCTACGAGCAGTACTTC; clone_size: -; d_call: -; v_call: TRBV14; j_call: TRBJ2-7
cdr3_aa: CASSPGTDVRTDTQYF; cdr3_nt: TGTGCCAGCAGCCCTGGGACGGACGTTCGCACAGATACGCAGTATTTT; clone_size: -; d_call: -; v_call: TRBV4-2; j_call: TRBJ2-3
cdr3_aa: CASSLSGSYEQYF; cdr3_nt: TGTGCCAGCAGTTTATCGGGCAGCTACGAGCAGTACTTC; clone_size: -; d_call: -; v_call: TRBV27; j_call: TRBJ2-7
cdr3_aa: CAWSVGRGEQYF; cdr3_nt: TGTGCCTGGAGTGTTGGGAGGGGCGAGCAGTACTTC; clone_size: -; d_call: TRBD2; v_call: TRBV30; j_call: TRBJ2-7
cdr3_aa: CASSFSYEQYF; cdr3_nt: TGTGCCAGCAGCTTCTCCTACGAGCAGTACTTC; clone_size: -; d_call: -; v_call: TRBV11-2; j_call: TRBJ2-7
cdr3_aa: CASSIRGIDEQYF; cdr3_nt: TGTGCCAGCAGCATTAGGGGGATCGACGAGCAGTACTTC; clone_size: -; d_call: -; v_call: TRBV7-9; j_call: TRBJ2-7